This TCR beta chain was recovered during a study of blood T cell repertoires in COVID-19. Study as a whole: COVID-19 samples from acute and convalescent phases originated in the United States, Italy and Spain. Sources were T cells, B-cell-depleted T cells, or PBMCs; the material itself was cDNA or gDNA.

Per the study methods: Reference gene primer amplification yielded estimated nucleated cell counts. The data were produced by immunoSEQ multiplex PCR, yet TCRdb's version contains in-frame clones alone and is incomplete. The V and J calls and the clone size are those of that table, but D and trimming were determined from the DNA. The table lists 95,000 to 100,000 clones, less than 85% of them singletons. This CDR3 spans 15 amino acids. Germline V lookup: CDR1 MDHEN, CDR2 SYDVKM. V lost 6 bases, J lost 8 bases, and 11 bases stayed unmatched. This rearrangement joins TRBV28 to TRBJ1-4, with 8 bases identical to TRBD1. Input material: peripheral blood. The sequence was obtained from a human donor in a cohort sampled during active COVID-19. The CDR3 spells CASRAGQAFQEKLFF. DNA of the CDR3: TGTGCCAGCAGGGCGGGACAGGCGTTTCAGGAAAAACTGTTTTTT.